The next 24 T cell receptor beta chains were all read from a single sample in a study of blood T cells in healthy people across ages. A second PCR of roughly 6 to 12 cycles used a sample-barcoded 5' primer and a J-beta primer mix. TCRdb itself ran the 5' RACE reads through MiXCR, one entry per CDR3 protein. The table has about 1.5 million distinct CDR3 sequences, around 39% seen once. Sequenced input: blood. The source of these receptors is a woman under 30 in good health.

The V call is TRBV7-2, the J call TRBJ2-3; D possibly corresponds to TRBD2 (6 bases). From germline, CDR1 is SGHTA and CDR2 FQGNSA. Deletions cut 0 bases from V and 0 bases from J, with 13 bases between. There are 17 residues in the CDR3. The CDR3 loop reads CASSLAVSGTSTDTQYF. CDR3 DNA: TGTGCCAGCAGCTTAGCGGTTTCGGGGACTAGCACAGATACGCAGTATTTT.

The chain couples TRBV30 to TRBJ2-7; 8 bases agree with TRBD2. CDR1 GTSNPN and CDR2 SVGIG come from the germline V gene (reference sequence). This CDR3 has 15 residues. Here the CDR3 DNA reads TGTGCGACGGGGGCGGGGGGCTCTTTCTCCTACGAGCAGTACTTC. This sequence encodes CATGAGGSFSYEQYF.

The chain has TRBV20-1 and TRBJ2-3; the D is unclear. V was shortened by 7 bases and J by 2 bases, with 13 bases between the two germline ends. The CDR3 extends over 13 amino acids. CDR1 DFQATT and CDR2 SNEGSKA come from the germline V gene (reference sequence). The CDR3 here is CSGQNSYTDTQYF. DNA for the CDR3: TGCAGTGGTCAAAACAGCTACACAGATACGCAGTATTTT.

There are a few counts of this clonotype. V and J are TRBV7-2 and TRBJ2-7; tentatively, D is TRBD1 or TRBD2 (5 bases each). Germline V lookup: CDR1 SGHTA, CDR2 FQGNSA. The CDR3 is made up of 18 amino acids. V lost 2 bases and J lost 2, with 22 bases in between. CDR3 sequence reads: CASSLSPPVPGPPYEQYF. In DNA, the CDR3 is TGTGCCAGCAGCTTATCCCCACCCGTTCCGGGACCACCCTACGAGCAGTACTTC.

The chain employs TRBV10-3 and TRBJ1-2; a weak D match, TRBD1 (6 bases). V lost 10 bases and J lost 6, with 24 bases in between. Germline V gene data show CDR1 as ENHRY and CDR2 as SYGVKD. The CDR3 runs to 15 residues. For the CDR3, the DNA is TGTGCCACCTCCGCCCTCGCCGGGACATCACATGGCTACACCTTC. It codes for CATSALAGTSHGYTF.

This clonotype has a single count. V is TRBV10-1 and J is TRBJ2-3; D gene ambiguous. This CDR3 is 15 amino acids long. Trimming pared 3 bases from V and 6 bases from J, leaving 16 bases between. CDR1 and CDR2 from the germline V gene are WNHNN and SYGVQD (reference sequence). CDR3 coding DNA: TGCGCCAGCAGTGACTCCGGACCCGGACGCGATACGCAGTATTTT. Its translation: CASSDSGPGRDTQYF.

This clonotype was observed a few times. V usage is TRBV10-3 and J usage is TRBJ2-1; 7 nucleotides agree with TRBD1. This CDR3 spans 14 amino acids. Per the germline V gene, CDR1 is ENHRY and CDR2 is SYGVKD. The CDR3, as DNA: TGTAGAGGGCGGACAGGTGGGTCCTACAATGAGCAGTTCTTC. Its translation is CRGRTGGSYNEQFF.

For this clonotype: This may arise from a read error, as a much more abundant clone is one base away. The chain uses TRBV4-1 and TRBJ2-7; TRBD1 might be the D (6 bases). The CDR3 length is 16 residues. Germline CDR1 MGHRA, CDR2 YSYEKL. The CDR3 region is CASSLGTGHISYEQCF. In DNA form, the CDR3 reads TGCGCCAGCAGCCTTGGTACGGGACACATCTCCTACGAGCAGTGCTTC.

This clonotype came up once. This sequence joins TRBV29-1 and TRBJ2-3, with D perhaps being TRBD1 or TRBD2 (5 bases each). The CDR3 contains 11 residues. Trimming took 7 bases from V and 4 from J, leaving 9 bases between them. CDR1 is SQVTM and CDR2 is ANQGSEA in the germline V gene. In DNA form, the CDR3 reads TGCAGCGGGGGGTCGGCAGATACGCAGTATTTT. Amino acid sequence: CSGGSADTQYF.

V is TRBV3-1 and J is TRBJ2-3; D is unclear. The V gene lost 5 bases and the J gene lost 2 bases, with 17 bases spanning the gap. This CDR3 has 16 residues. Germline V gene data show CDR1 as LGHDT and CDR2 as YNNKEL (reference sequence). The CDR3 nucleotides read TGTGCCAGCAGCTCCAAAGGAGCGAAATACACAGATACGCAGTATTTT. Amino acid sequence: CASSSKGAKYTDTQYF.

This clonotype was seen more than once but under ten times. This chain uses TRBV27 with TRBJ2-5; tentatively, D is TRBD2 (7 bases). Germline V gene lookup returns CDR1 MNHEY and CDR2 SMNVEV (reference sequence). CDR3 size: 15 residues. V was pared by 5 bases and J by 5 bases, with 18 bases between. The CDR3 nucleotides are TGTGCCAGCAGTACCACAAGGGGGGGGCCGGAGACCCAGTACTTC. As protein: CASSTTRGGPETQYF.

The chain is built from TRBV6-1 and TRBJ2-5, with 8 bases lining up with TRBD2. Trimming removed 1 base from V and 1 base from J; junction bases left unmatched: 5. The CDR3 is made up of 16 amino acids. Germline CDR1 MNHNS, CDR2 SASEGT. As DNA, the CDR3 is TGTGCCAGCAGTGAAGAAATAGCGGGGCTCCAAGAGACCCAGTACTTC. It is translated as CASSEEIAGLQETQYF.

This chain joins TRBV6-6 and TRBJ2-7; 9 bases line up with TRBD2. The CDR3 has 14 residues. The germline gives CDR1 MNHNY, CDR2 SVGAGI (reference sequence). V dropped 6 bases and J dropped 6; count of bases not matched to a gene: 9. DNA of the CDR3: TGTGCCAGCAGCCAACTAGCGGGCGCCGGCGAGCAGTACTTC. It codes for CASSQLAGAGEQYF.

The rearrangement uses TRBV24-1 and TRBJ2-5; D is unresolved. The V gene's germline CDR1 is KGHDR and CDR2 SFDVKD. The CDR3 length is 14 residues. Trimming removed 3 bases from V and 1 base from J, with 8 bases in between. The CDR3 sequence: CATSDPGPQETQYF. CDR3 coding DNA: TGTGCCACCAGTGATCCGGGCCCCCAAGAGACCCAGTACTTC.

This clonotype was counted only a few times. The J gene is TRBJ2-7, the V gene TRBV7-9; possibly TRBD1 for D (6 bases). CDR1 and CDR2 from the germline V gene are SEHNR and FQNEAQ (reference sequence). The CDR3 has 12 amino acids. With 11 bases removed from V and 5 bases from J, the gap between germline ends came to 16 bases. CDR3 loop: CASQTGSHEQYF. The CDR3 DNA reads as TGTGCCTCCCAAACAGGGTCCCACGAGCAGTACTTC.

The chain joins TRBV29-1 to TRBJ2-5; D not certain. The J call may be faulty, since TRBJ2-7 better matches the DNA end. The germline CDR1 and CDR2 sequences are SQVTM and ANQGSEA. This CDR3 comprises 11 residues. CDR3 DNA: TGCAGCGTTGTCTCGGCCTACGAGCAGTACTTC. Translating gives CSVVSAYEQYF.

This clonotype was counted between two and nine times. This chain connects TRBV25-1 to TRBJ1-2; possibly TRBD1 for D (6 bases). This CDR3 is 13 amino acids long. CDR1 is MGHDK and CDR2 is SYGVNS in the germline V gene. The V end was cut by 3 bases, the J end by 7 bases, with 12 bases between. The CDR3: CASSEAGEGGYTF. DNA for the CDR3: TGTGCCAGCAGTGAGGCAGGGGAGGGTGGCTACACCTTC.

The chain joins TRBV20-1 to TRBJ2-3, with 8 nucleotides matching TRBD2. The CDR3 runs to 12 residues. CDR1 is DFQATT and CDR2 is SNEGSKA in the germline V gene (reference sequence). Trimming took 4 bases from V and 6 from J; bases not matched to a gene: 3. CDR3 residues: CSANREGDTQYF. In DNA, the CDR3 is TGCAGTGCTAATCGGGAGGGGGATACGCAGTATTTT.

To note about this clonotype: An end of the junction does not agree with germline; a read error may underlie this. The chain recombines TRBV15 with TRBJ2-5, with 9 nucleotides matching TRBD1. In germline, CDR1 is LNHNV, CDR2 YYDKDF (reference sequence). The CDR3 extends over 16 amino acids. The CDR3 nucleotides read TGTGCCGCCAGCAGAATGGGACAGGGAGCAAAAGAGACCCAGTACTTC. This translates into CAASRMGQGAKETQYF.

Notes on this clonotype: Just one base apart from a much larger clone, this may be a read error. V gene TRBV12-3 or TRBV12-4 combines with J gene TRBJ2-3, with D possibly matching TRBD2 (6 bases). The CDR3 is made up of 17 amino acids. Trimming removed 11 bases at V and 2 bases at J, with 26 bases between. CDR3 DNA: TGTGCCGCCTCGAGGGTGGCGTCGGGGGTCTCCACAGATACGCAGTATTTT. Translation gives CAASRVASGVSTDTQYF.

This rearrangement joins TRBV29-1 to TRBJ1-2; 8 bases match TRBD1. Germline V gene data show CDR1 as SQVTM and CDR2 as ANQGSEA. The CDR3 sequence is 12 residues long. The ends lost 4 bases at V and 4 bases at J; junction bases unmatched: 2. CDR3 sequence (DNA): TGCAGCGTTGGGACAGGGATCTATGGCTACACCTTC. The encoded protein is CSVGTGIYGYTF.

The V gene is TRBV20-1, the J gene TRBJ2-7, with TRBD2 identical over 12 bases. The CDR3 sequence is 15 residues long. Germline V lookup: CDR1 DFQATT, CDR2 SNEGSKA (reference sequence). Trimming removed 2 bases from V and 3 bases from J; junction bases left unmatched: 5. CDR3 loop: CSARPGLAGNYEQYF. The CDR3 nucleotides are TGCAGTGCTAGACCTGGACTAGCGGGGAACTACGAGCAGTACTTC.

This clonotype was seen just once. The V call is TRBV6-5, the J call TRBJ1-4, with D possibly being TRBD1 (6 bases). Per germline, CDR1 MNHEY and CDR2 SVGAGI. CDR3 length: 15 residues. The V gene lost 6 bases and the J gene lost 8 bases, with 19 bases spanning the gap. The CDR3 nucleotides read TGTGCCAGCAGCCAGGGGAGAGGGATGGGCGAAAAACTGTTTTTT. This gives the protein CASSQGRGMGEKLFF.

J is TRBJ2-3 and V is TRBV11-1; D unclear. Germline CDR1 reads SGHAT; CDR2 reads FQDESV (reference sequence). With 6 bases removed from V and 1 base from J, the gap between germline ends came to 17 bases. This CDR3 has 16 amino acids. The CDR3 sequence is CASRHTYPIGTDTQYF. The CDR3, as DNA: TGTGCCAGCAGGCACACATACCCGATAGGCACAGATACGCAGTATTTT.